This entry lists 14 T cell receptor beta chains sequenced from one sample in a study of response to subunit inactivated influenza vaccine. TCRdb fed the RT-PCR reads into MiXCR, producing one record per CDR3 protein. The sample records fewer than 350,000 distinct CDR3 sequences, 21% being singletons. The input for sequencing was PBMCs from blood, taken approximately 22 months after vaccination. Source of these receptors: a man in his fifties or sixties who received an inactivated influenza vaccine.

This clonotype was detected many times. The chain is built from TRBV12-3 or TRBV12-4 and TRBJ1-5; D is undetermined. Trimming pared 5 bases from V and 3 bases from J, leaving 14 bases between. The CDR3 covers 15 residues. In DNA form, the CDR3 reads TGTGCCAGCAGTAAGTTTTCCGGTTTCAATCAGCCCCAGCATTTT. Protein sequence: CASSKFSGFNQPQHF.

The chain is built from TRBV20-1 and TRBJ1-2, with D hard to call. This CDR3 has 9 residues. The ends were cut back, 4 bases at V and 7 bases at J, with 4 bases in the middle. CDR1 is DFQATT, CDR2 SNEGSKA, per germline (reference sequence). The chain's CDR3 is CSAMAGYTF. Here the CDR3 DNA reads TGCAGTGCTATGGCTGGCTACACCTTC.

This sequence joins TRBV4-3 and TRBJ2-2; unclear D gene. V was cut by 0 bases and J by 0 bases, with 8 bases left in between. The germline V gene has CDR1 LGHNA and CDR2 YSLEER. This CDR3 comprises 16 residues. CDR3 sequence (DNA): TGCGCCAGCAGCCAAGATCAGATGTCGAACACCGGGGAGCTGTTTTTT. Protein product: CASSQDQMSNTGELFF.

This clonotype was detected only a few times. The chain joins TRBV4-3 to TRBJ1-1, with a possible D match to TRBD1 (6 bases). The CDR3 sequence is 12 residues long. The germline V gene has CDR1 LGHNA and CDR2 YSLEER. Trimming removed 0 bases at V and 11 bases at J, with 10 bases between. The CDR3 DNA follows: TGCGCCAGCAGCCAAGATTCAGGGGCTGCTTTCTTT. The encoded protein is CASSQDSGAAFF.

This chain joins TRBV4-2 and TRBJ2-2; TRBD1 agrees at 8 bases. Germline V gives CDR1 LGHNA, CDR2 YNFKEQ. The CDR3 consists of 17 residues. With 0 bases clipped from V and 9 bases from J, the junction kept 12 bases outside the gene matches. The CDR3 DNA reads as TGTGCCAGCAGCCAAGATCGGGCCAGGGGGCGCGACCGGGAGCTGTTTTTT. Translation gives CASSQDRARGRDRELFF.

This chain uses TRBV7-9 with TRBJ1-2; no clear D. V was clipped by 5 bases and J by 8 bases, with 18 bases between them. This CDR3 is 14 amino acids long. Germline CDR1 reads SEHNR; CDR2 reads FQNEAQ (reference sequence). Here the CDR3 DNA reads TGTGCCAGCAGCCACAACGACCGGGAACGGGGCTACACCTTC. Encoded protein: CASSHNDRERGYTF.

This clonotype was found a few times. The chain employs TRBV7-8 and TRBJ2-7; either TRBD1 or TRBD2 may fit D (5 bases each). CDR1 and CDR2 (germline): SGHVS, FQNEAQ. Trimming took 5 bases from V and 3 from J, leaving 14 bases between them. The CDR3 spans 14 residues. The CDR3 bases are TGTGCCAGCAGCACGGGACCGGCTAACTACGAGCAGTACTTC. Its protein product is CASSTGPANYEQYF. The full variable domain, in which reference TRBV7-8 and TRBJ2-7 provide the parts outside the CDR3, is GAGVSQSPRYKVAKRGQDVALRCDPISGHVSLFWYQQALGQGPEFLTYFQNEAQLDKSGLPSDRFFAERPEGSVSTLKIQRTQQEDSAVYLCASSTGPANYEQYFGPGTRLTVT.

There are many counts of this clonotype. The chain combines TRBV5-1 with TRBJ2-1; no definite D call. This CDR3 spans 13 amino acids. With 0 bases removed from V and 6 bases from J, the gap between germline ends came to 7 bases. CDR1 is SGHRS and CDR2 is YFSETQ in the germline V gene. The CDR3 loop is CASSLDLANEQFF. CDR3 sequence (DNA): TGCGCCAGCAGCTTGGACCTGGCCAATGAGCAGTTCTTC.

The chain recombines TRBV4-1 with TRBJ1-1; 8 nucleotides agree with TRBD1. Germline-derived CDR1 and CDR2 are MGHRA and YSYEKL. The length of the CDR3 is 14 residues. Trimming at V came to 6 bases and at J to 0 bases, leaving 3 bases not matched to a gene. The CDR3 loop reads CASRKGQVNTEAFF. CDR3 coding DNA: TGCGCCAGCAGGAAGGGACAGGTGAACACTGAAGCTTTCTTT.

This clonotype was observed many times. The chain employs TRBV20-1 and TRBJ1-3; 9 bases map to TRBD1. Losses at the gene ends were 6 bases for V and 1 base for J; bases not matched to a gene: 7. CDR3 length equals 15 residues. Per germline, CDR1 DFQATT and CDR2 SNEGSKA (reference sequence). Written as DNA, the CDR3 is TGCAGTGCCCACAGGGGGCGAGCGTCTGGAAACACCATATATTTT. It encodes CSAHRGRASGNTIYF.

This clonotype occurred a few times. The chain links TRBV7-8 to TRBJ1-4; tentatively, D is TRBD1 (6 bases). The CDR3 has 12 residues. The V gene's germline CDR1 is SGHVS and CDR2 FQNEAQ. Trimming took 3 bases from V and 10 from J, leaving 9 bases between them. The CDR3: CASSFRDTKLFF. The CDR3 DNA sequence: TGTGCCAGCAGCTTCAGGGACACAAAACTGTTTTTT. The whole variable domain, remainder taken from reference TRBV7-8 and TRBJ1-4, is GAGVSQSPRYKVAKRGQDVALRCDPISGHVSLFWYQQALGQGPEFLTYFQNEAQLDKSGLPSDRFFAERPEGSVSTLKIQRTQQEDSAVYLCASSFRDTKLFFGSGTQLSVL.

This chain connects TRBV19 to TRBJ1-5; TRBD1 is a possible D gene (6 bases). This CDR3 has 16 residues. The ends were cut back, 0 bases at V and 0 bases at J, with 9 bases in the middle. Germline V CDR1 and CDR2: LNHDA, SQIVND (reference sequence). The CDR3 sequence is CASSIDGTLSNQPQHF. The CDR3 DNA follows: TGTGCCAGTAGTATAGACGGGACACTTAGCAATCAGCCCCAGCATTTT.

CDR3 sequence: CSARSGGELSNQPQHF. In DNA form, the CDR3 reads TGCAGTGCCCGCTCGGGGGGCGAGTTAAGCAATCAGCCCCAGCATTTT. The chain combines TRBV20-1 with TRBJ1-5; a weak D match, TRBD1 (6 bases). The CDR3 length is 16 residues. The V gene's germline CDR1 is DFQATT and CDR2 SNEGSKA (reference sequence). Deletions cut 6 bases from V and 1 base from J, with 19 bases between.

The gene calls are TRBV9 and TRBJ1-2; 8 bases match TRBD1. The CDR3 is 13 residues long. V was clipped by 3 bases and J by 5 bases; unmatched bases: 3. Germline values: CDR1 SGDLS, CDR2 YYNGEE. CDR3 protein: CASSGDRWYGYTF. The DNA of the CDR3 is TGTGCCAGCAGCGGGGACAGGTGGTATGGCTACACCTTC.